The rows below give T cell receptor beta chains drawn from one sample of a study of shared clonotypes between healthy human individuals. Assay used: immunoSEQ multiplex PCR; TCRdb lists only in-frame clones, some missing. Here the sample spans about 380,000 clones, around 96% being singletons. The sample was memory CD8+ T cells sorted from blood. Receptors originate from a man aged 30 to 39 in good health. Each CDR3 is given with its conserved first and last residue. A D gene is named only where the DNA matches it firmly. A row's size may be missing; if present it is once, few, many or a size class.

j_call | clone_size | d_call | v_call | cdr3_nt | cdr3_aa
TRBJ2-3 | NA | TRBD2 | TRBV5-1 | TGCGCCAGCAGCTTGTCCTGGACTAGCCGTCGCACAGATACGCAGTATTTT | CASSLSWTSRRTDTQYF
TRBJ1-2 | NA | NA | TRBV7-9 | TGTGCCAGCGGACGGACGGCTAACTATGGCTACACCTTC | CASGRTANYGYTF
TRBJ2-7 | once | NA | TRBV4-1 | TGCGCCAGCAGCCGAACTCCGACAGACCCAACCTACGAGCAGTACTTC | CASSRTPTDPTYEQYF
TRBJ2-2 | NA | NA | TRBV5-4 | TGTGCCAGCAGACCCCGTAGCGGGAACACCGGGGAGCTGTTTTTT | CASRPRSGNTGELFF
TRBJ2-1 | NA | TRBD2 | TRBV7-3 | TGTGCCAGCAGCCCCACAGGACTAGCGGGAGGGGGCGATGAGCAGTTCTTC | CASSPTGLAGGGDEQFF
TRBJ2-7 | NA | NA | TRBV19 | TGTGCCACTAGACACTACGAGCAGTACTTC | CATRHYEQYF
TRBJ1-5 | NA | NA | TRBV19 | TGTGCCAGTAGGGCACTTATGACAGTTAATCAGCCCCAGCATTTT | CASRALMTVNQPQHF
TRBJ2-7 | NA | NA | TRBV10-2 | TGCGCCAGCTGTCCTCTCCAGACTTACGAGCAGTACTTC | CASCPLQTYEQYF
TRBJ2-7 | NA | NA | TRBV27 | TGTGCCAGCAGTTACCCAGTCTCCTACGAGCAGTACTTC | CASSYPVSYEQYF
TRBJ2-1 | NA | NA | TRBV7-8 | TGTGCCAGCAGTTTACCGCGGAACTACAATGAGCAGTTCTTC | CASSLPRNYNEQFF
TRBJ2-5 | NA | NA | TRBV10-3 | TGTGCCATCAGACGGGACATACAAGAGACCCAGTACTTC | CAIRRDIQETQYF
TRBJ2-4 | NA | TRBD2 | TRBV30 | TGTGCCTGGAGTGCAGGGGGACTAGCGGTAGCCAAAAACATTCAGTACTTC | CAWSAGGLAVAKNIQYF
TRBJ1-1 | NA | TRBD1 | TRBV7-9 | TGTGCCAGCAGCCCAGCGACAGGGGTAAGGGAAGCTTTCTTT | CASSPATGVREAFF
TRBJ2-3 | NA | TRBD1 | TRBV7-9 | TGTGCCAGCAGCTTAGCACAGGGGACAGATACGCAGTATTTT | CASSLAQGTDTQYF
TRBJ2-3 | NA | TRBD2 | TRBV6-1 | TGTGCCAGCAGTGCGGGACGTACTAGCGGGACAGATACGCAGTATTTT | CASSAGRTSGTDTQYF
TRBJ1-1 | NA | TRBD1 | TRBV29-1 | TGCAGCGCCCGACAGGGAATGGGGAACACTGAAGCTTTCTTT | CSARQGMGNTEAFF
TRBJ2-1 | NA | NA | TRBV7-9 | TGTGCCAGCAGCCTGCCCTGGCCGAGCTCCTACAATGAGCAGTTCTTC | CASSLPWPSSYNEQFF
TRBJ1-2 | NA | NA | TRBV29-1 | TGCAGCGTTGAATTCTTCCAGGGTTTCAACTATGGCTACACCTTC | CSVEFFQGFNYGYTF
TRBJ2-6 | NA | NA | TRBV5-4 | TGTGCCAGCAGCTTGAAAAGCGCTGGGGCCAACGTCCTGACTTTC | CASSLKSAGANVLTF
TRBJ1-6 | NA | TRBD1 | TRBV5-4 | TGTGCCAGCAGCTTGGGGGACAGGGGTAATTCACCCCTCCACTTT | CASSLGDRGNSPLHF
TRBJ1-5 | NA | NA | TRBV30 | TGTGCCTGGAGCTCGGGTTGGGGGGGTAATCAGCCCCAGCATTTT | CAWSSGWGGNQPQHF
TRBJ2-7 | NA | TRBD2 | TRBV5-1 | TGCGCCAGCAGCTCCCGACTAGCGGGAGATTACGAGCAGTACTTC | CASSSRLAGDYEQYF
TRBJ1-1 | NA | NA | TRBV7-9 | TGTGCCAGCAGCGGACAGTTGAACACTGAAGCTTTCTTT | CASSGQLNTEAFF
TRBJ2-7 | NA | NA | TRBV7-8 | TGTGCCAGCAGAATGGGACGGACGAGCTCCTACGAGCAGTACTTC | CASRMGRTSSYEQYF
TRBJ2-7 | NA | NA | TRBV30 | TGTGCCTGGACCGGGGACAAAACCTACGAGCAGTACTTC | CAWTGDKTYEQYF
TRBJ2-2 | NA | NA | TRBV28 | TGTGCCAGCAGTTCGGGACACCGGAACACCGGGGAGCTGTTTTTT | CASSSGHRNTGELFF
TRBJ2-5 | NA | NA | TRBV30 | TGTGCCTGGATCGGTCCATTCCAAGAGACCCAGTACTTC | CAWIGPFQETQYF
TRBJ2-1 | NA | NA | TRBV4-1 | TGCGCCAGCAGCCAAGATCCGAGACGAACCCGAGGGAATGAGCAGTTCTTC | CASSQDPRRTRGNEQFF
TRBJ2-3 | NA | TRBD1 | TRBV9 | TGTGCCAGCAGCGTAGCAGGGGGCAACACAGATACGCAGTATTTT | CASSVAGGNTDTQYF
TRBJ1-5 | NA | NA | TRBV30 | TGTGCCTGGAGCACCCGACGCAATCAGCCCCAGCATTTT | CAWSTRRNQPQHF
TRBJ2-2 | NA | NA | TRBV28 | TGTGCCAGCAGTCCGTCCACCGGGGAGCTGTTTTTT | CASSPSTGELFF
TRBJ1-4 | NA | NA | TRBV15 | TGTGCCACCAGCAGTGGGGGGGAAAGAGAAAAACTGTTTTTT | CATSSGGEREKLFF
TRBJ2-1 | NA | NA | TRBV6-5 | TGTGCCAGCAGTTACCGGCGGGTCTCCTACAATGAGCAGTTCTTC | CASSYRRVSYNEQFF
TRBJ2-3 | NA | TRBD2 | TRBV10-1 | TGCGCCAGCAGTGAACCTCGACTAGCGGGAGGACTAGATACGCAGTATTTT | CASSEPRLAGGLDTQYF
TRBJ2-3 | NA | NA | TRBV20-1 | TGCAGTGCTATCCGCACAGATACGCAGTATTTT | CSAIRTDTQYF
TRBJ2-5 | NA | NA | TRBV7-9 | TGTGCCAGCACTTCATTAGACAGACAAGAGACCCAGTACTTC | CASTSLDRQETQYF
TRBJ1-1 | NA | NA | TRBV19 | TGTGCCAGTTATCGGGGCGCGAACACTGAAGCTTTCTTT | CASYRGANTEAFF
TRBJ1-3 | NA | NA | TRBV7-9 | TGTGCCAGCAGCTTGGGACTTGGGCTCTCTGGAAACACCATATATTTT | CASSLGLGLSGNTIYF
TRBJ1-5 | NA | NA | TRBV19 | TGTGCCAGTAGTACTCGGTCGGGGGGAGGGCAGCCCCAGCATTTT | CASSTRSGGGQPQHF
TRBJ1-1 | NA | TRBD1 | TRBV5-6 | TGTGCCAGCAGCTTGGCAGGGGGCATGAACACTGAAGCTTTCTTT | CASSLAGGMNTEAFF
TRBJ2-2 | NA | TRBD2 | TRBV5-1 | TGCGCCAGCAGCTTGTCAAGCGGGATGGCCGGGGAGCTGTTTTTT | CASSLSSGMAGELFF
TRBJ2-7 | once | TRBD2 | TRBV7-2 | TGTGCCAGCAGCTTAGCCCCCGAAGGACTAGCGGGCTATTTCTACGAGCAGTACTTC | CASSLAPEGLAGYFYEQYF
TRBJ2-3 | NA | NA | TRBV25-1 | TGTGCCAGCAGTGGCTCGTTCACGGGACTCCTTTCCACAGATACGCAGTATTTT | CASSGSFTGLLSTDTQYF
TRBJ2-7 | NA | NA | TRBV7-2 | TGTGCCAGCAGCACGACTTGGAGCTCCTACGAGCAGTACTTC | CASSTTWSSYEQYF
TRBJ1-2 | NA | NA | TRBV27 | TGTGCCAGCAGTTTATCGGGGGTTAACTATGGCTACACCTTC | CASSLSGVNYGYTF
TRBJ2-1 | NA | NA | TRBV30 | TGTGCCTGGAGTAAACCTGGCAGGGGCCCCTACAATGAGCAGTTCTTC | CAWSKPGRGPYNEQFF
TRBJ2-7 | NA | TRBD2 | TRBV28 | TGTGCCAGCAGTTTAATAGCGGGAAACTCCTACGAGCAGTACTTC | CASSLIAGNSYEQYF
TRBJ2-7 | NA | NA | TRBV7-3 | TGTGCCAGCAGCTTAACCGGCGGTTACGAGCAGTACTTC | CASSLTGGYEQYF
TRBJ1-2 | NA | TRBD1 | TRBV9 | TGTGCCAGCAGGACAGGGGGCGGCTACACCTTC | CASRTGGGYTF
TRBJ2-1 | NA | TRBD1 | TRBV14 | TGTGCCAGCAGCCTCCGGGACAGGTACAATGAGCAGTTCTTC | CASSLRDRYNEQFF
TRBJ1-2 | NA | NA | TRBV4-2 | TGTGCCAGCAGCCAAGATCTCGGGGTCCTGCGGACTAACTATGGCTACACCTTC | CASSQDLGVLRTNYGYTF
TRBJ2-1 | NA | TRBD1 | TRBV5-3 | TGTGCCAGTGACAGGGGGGAAAACAATGAGCAGTTCTTC | CASDRGENNEQFF
TRBJ1-2 | NA | TRBD1 | TRBV18 | TGTGCCAGCTCACCTCCCGACCGAGGACAGGGAGAGTTAAGCTACACCTTC | CASSPPDRGQGELSYTF
TRBJ2-7 | NA | TRBD2 | TRBV4-2 | TGTGCCAGCAGCCAAGTTGCTCTTGGCGGGAGCGGATACGAGCAGTACTTC | CASSQVALGGSGYEQYF
TRBJ2-1 | once | NA | TRBV10-2 | TGCGCCACGGCCCTGGACACCTACAATGAGCAGTTCTTC | CATALDTYNEQFF
TRBJ2-7 | NA | NA | TRBV5-1 | TGCGCCAGCAGCGTACTAGCTGGACCCTACGAGCAGTACTTC | CASSVLAGPYEQYF
TRBJ1-3 | NA | NA | TRBV19 | TGTGCCAGTAGTGCCACGGGATCTTCCTCTGGAAACACCATATATTTT | CASSATGSSSGNTIYF
TRBJ2-1 | NA | NA | TRBV4-1 | TGCGCCAGCAGCCAAGTCGTATTGTTGGGGTCCTACAATGAGCAGTTCTTC | CASSQVVLLGSYNEQFF
TRBJ2-5 | NA | NA | TRBV7-9 | TGTGCCAGCAGCTTAGCGTCAGGGTCGGAGACCCAGTACTTC | CASSLASGSETQYF